This T cell receptor (beta chain) came from a study of T cell responses to AZD1222 COVID-19 vaccine. Findings and limits, study-wide: In the spike-specific TCR repertoire, nearly half reportedly target unmutated variant regions.

Of note for this clone: The antigen is undetermined. Other DNA sequences within the sample encode an identical CDR3.

Assay used: immunoSEQ multiplex PCR; TCRdb lists only in-frame clones, some missing. The sample yields 35,000 to 50,000 clones, approximately 90% seen once. Germline-derived CDR1 and CDR2 are SGHRS and YFSETQ. V shed 0 bases and J shed 4 bases, with 5 bases lying between them. This CDR3 has 13 residues. The sequenced sample was peripheral blood, obtained 28 days after the second AZD1222 dose. The rearrangement uses TRBV5-1 and TRBJ1-3; D gene uncertain. This TCR came from an adult who received the AZD1222 COVID-19 vaccine. CDR3 sequence reads: CASSLAGGNTIYF. The DNA of the CDR3 is TGCGCCAGCAGCTTGGCCGGGGGAAACACCATATATTTT.